This entry describes one T cell receptor beta chain. Libraries were prepared by immunoSEQ multiplex PCR; TCRdb keeps only in-frame clonotypes and omits some of them. The sample carries approximately 84,000 clones, roughly 98% recorded once. This specimen belongs to a study of technical replicates of blood from several donors. The CDR3 runs 17 residues. Germline V gene data show CDR1 as MDHEN and CDR2 as SYDVKM. V lost 2 bases and J 7 bases, leaving 22 bases between the germline ends. The sequence was collected from a human donor in good health. The chain recombines TRBV28 with TRBJ2-3, with a possible D match to TRBD2 (5 bases). The sequenced sample consisted of T cells isolated from PBMCs. CDR3 coding DNA: TGTGCCAGCAGTTTAGACCTTGCAGAAGGACCGGGGAATACGCAGTATTTT. Protein sequence: CASSLDLAEGPGNTQYF.